Each of the 15 T cell receptor beta chains below was sequenced from the same sample in a study of chemoradiotherapy in HPV16-positive cancers. Only in-frame clones appear in the TCRdb table, and some are missing; sequencing was by immunoSEQ multiplex PCR. The repertoire consists of several thousand clones, with almost 90% occurring once and the leading ten covering more than 20%. The sample was blood, taken from a patient who underwent chemoradiotherapy. The receptors here all came from a human donor with HPV-associated anogenital cancer.

The chain uses TRBV7-8 and TRBJ2-5; D gene uncertain. Trimming removed 3 bases from V and 4 bases from J, with 12 bases in between. This CDR3 region has 14 residues. Germline V lookup: CDR1 SGHVS, CDR2 FQNEAQ. The CDR3 DNA reads as TGTGCCAGCAGCTTCCCGGGTATCCGAGAGACCCAGTACTTC. It translates to CASSFPGIRETQYF.

This chain links TRBV14 with TRBJ1-1, with a weak D call TRBD1 (5 bases). Trimming took 0 bases from V and 1 from J, leaving 12 bases between them. The CDR3 sequence is 16 residues long. Germline loops: CDR1 SGHDN, CDR2 FVKESK. CDR3 bases: TGTGCCAGCAGCCAAGATAGAGGGACGGCGAACACTGAAGCTTTCTTT. Residues: CASSQDRGTANTEAFF.

V and J are TRBV21-1 and TRBJ2-7; the listed D gene, TRBD1, was not tested against the DNA. TRBV21-1 is classified as a pseudogene. The CDR3 runs 14 residues. CDR3 residues: CASSKVRTGHEQYF. In nucleotides, the CDR3 is TGTGCCAGCAGCAAAGTACGGACAGGGCACGAGCAGTACTTC.

The V call is TRBV2, the J call TRBJ2-3; a weak D match, TRBD2 (6 bases). This CDR3 contains 17 residues. Looked up from germline, CDR1 is SNHLY and CDR2 is FYNNEI. Trimming shortened V by 1 base and J by 2 bases, and 16 bases separated the two germline ends. For the CDR3, the DNA is TGTGCCAGCAGTGAAGAGCTGGGAGGACGCCTCACAGATACGCAGTATTTT. It translates to CASSEELGGRLTDTQYF.

This clone was counted a few times. V and J are TRBV2 and TRBJ2-2; a possible D gene is TRBD2 (5 bases). V lost 10 bases to trimming and J lost 3 bases, with 12 bases between them. Germline assignment: CDR1 SNHLY and CDR2 FYNNEI. The CDR3 covers 13 residues. The CDR3 DNA reads as TGTGCCATATTTTCCGGGGACACCGGGGAGCTGTTTTTT. Encoded protein: CAIFSGDTGELFF.

This chain joins TRBV4-1 and TRBJ2-7, with 11 bases that match TRBD1. The CDR3 covers 18 residues. Germline V gene sequence: CDR1 MGHRA, CDR2 YSYEKL. Trimming at V came to 0 bases and at J to 0 bases, leaving 7 bases not matched to a gene. CDR3 amino acids: CASSQEPWDRGSSYEQYF. For the CDR3, the DNA is TGCGCCAGCAGCCAAGAACCATGGGACAGGGGGAGCTCCTACGAGCAGTACTTC.

The V gene is TRBV12-5, the J gene TRBJ2-2, with D tentatively TRBD1 (5 bases). Per germline, CDR1 LGHNT and CDR2 FRNRAP. This CDR3 is 13 amino acids long. With 8 bases removed from V and 6 bases from J, the gap between germline ends came to 13 bases. In DNA form, the CDR3 reads TGTGCTAGTAAGACAGCTGGGGCCGGGGAGCTGTTTTTT. Translation: CASKTAGAGELFF.

V is TRBV27 and J is TRBJ2-7, with 7 nucleotides matching TRBD1. There are 16 residues in the CDR3. The trim removed 7 bases at V and 11 bases at J, leaving 23 bases unmatched. The germline V gene has CDR1 MNHEY and CDR2 SMNVEV (reference sequence). CDR3 DNA sequence: TGTGCCAGCATCAGCCTGTCGACAGGGAGTAAGGCGAGGGAGTACTTC. Its protein product is CASISLSTGSKAREYF.

The CDR3 DNA is TGTGCCAGCAGCCTCGGCGACTTGACGAACACCGGGGAGCTGTTTTTT. Protein sequence: CASSLGDLTNTGELFF. This chain joins TRBV11-3 and TRBJ2-2; D unclear. Trimming left V 5 bases short and J 0 bases short, with 13 bases between. CDR1 is SGHNT, CDR2 YENEEA, per germline. This CDR3 is 16 amino acids long.

The chain is built from TRBV6-6 and TRBJ2-3, with a tentative D call TRBD2 (7 bases). CDR1 MNHNY and CDR2 SVGAGI come from the germline V gene (reference sequence). This CDR3 comprises 16 residues. The V end was cut by 2 bases, the J end by 1 base, with 13 bases between. CDR3 DNA: TGTGCCAGCAGTTACAGTGGGGGGGCCGGCACAGATACGCAGTATTTT. Translation gives CASSYSGGAGTDTQYF.

V is TRBV11-2 and J is TRBJ2-1, with 9 bases identical to TRBD1. The V gene's germline CDR1 is SGHAT and CDR2 FQNNGV. The trim removed 5 bases at V and 2 bases at J, leaving 7 bases unmatched. The CDR3 has 16 residues. The CDR3: CASSPDRGNAYNEQFF. CDR3 in DNA: TGTGCCAGCAGCCCCGACAGGGGGAACGCCTACAATGAGCAGTTCTTC.

The chain employs TRBV28 and TRBJ1-5; 9 nucleotides align to TRBD1. CDR3 size: 15 residues. Per the germline V gene, CDR1 is MDHEN and CDR2 is SYDVKM. V shed 3 bases and J 7 bases; nucleotides not matched to a gene: 7. The CDR3 bases are TGTGCCAGCAGTTTGCCCGGGACAGGGAAACAGCCCCAGCATTTT. It translates to CASSLPGTGKQPQHF. Full variable domain (missing parts from reference TRBV28 and TRBJ1-5): DVKVTQSSRYLVKRTGEKVFLECVQDMDHENMFWYRQDPGLGLRLIYFSYDVKMKEKGDIPEGYSVSREKKERFSLILESASTNQTSMYLCASSLPGTGKQPQHFGDGTRLSIL.

The V and J genes are TRBV27 and TRBJ2-7; no firm D call. Trimming removed 5 bases at V and 2 bases at J, with 13 bases between. Germline V gives CDR1 MNHEY, CDR2 SMNVEV (reference sequence). The CDR3 contains 14 residues. CDR3 in DNA: TGTGCCAGCAGTATTACAACGGCCGCCTACGAGCAGTACTTC. This codes for CASSITTAAYEQYF.

The chain has TRBV9 and TRBJ1-3; D remains unclear. CDR1 SGDLS and CDR2 YYNGEE come from the germline V gene. V lost 0 bases and J 0 bases, leaving 7 bases between the germline ends. This CDR3 is 15 amino acids long. CDR3 DNA: TGTGCCAGCAGCGTAGACGGATCCTCTGGAAACACCATATATTTT. Protein product: CASSVDGSSGNTIYF.

V and J are TRBV4-2 and TRBJ2-7; a possible D gene is TRBD1 (5 bases). The V gene lost 0 bases and the J gene lost 3 bases, with 12 bases spanning the gap. This CDR3 is built from 15 residues. Germline-derived CDR1 and CDR2 are LGHNA and YNFKEQ. The CDR3 sequence: CASSQERQGYYEQYF. The CDR3 nucleotides read TGTGCCAGCAGCCAAGAAAGGCAGGGCTACTACGAGCAGTACTTC.